The T cell receptor beta chain described here comes from a study of PD-1 blockade in mismatch repair-deficient tumors (dated by TCRdb to 2015 to 2018). In the study overall: Between late 2013 and 2016, the trial enrolled about 78 consecutive patients with 12 types of mismatch repair-deficient cancer, all of whom had received prior treatment and were progressing. Deep sequencing of TCR CDR3 regions was used to track tumor-associated T cell clones in peripheral blood of patients responding to PD-1 blockade. Results the study describes overall, beyond this receptor: Clones residing in the tumor, which were often undetectable in blood before treatment, expanded quickly after pembrolizumab and then contracted, generally before radiologic responses.

Receptor amplification or capture employed the immunoSEQ multiplex PCR assay. TCRdb took this table from immuneACCESS and kept in-frame rearrangements with V and J called. Such tables lack part of the clones; where checked against another copy, unresolved V genes explain under half of the gap, and the rest is unexplained. In all, the sample holds some 100,000 clones, and over 65% of those were seen once. Of the sample, around 6.5% falls within the top ten clones. Mismatch repair deficiency in every enrolled patient was established by polymerase chain reaction or immunohistochemistry. TCR sequencing was performed for three patients who responded to pembrolizumab therapy. Pembrolizumab PD-1 blockade was prospectively tested in advanced mismatch repair-deficient cancers, regardless of tissue of origin, in the phase II trial. Serial peripheral blood T cell samples were collected before and at multiple times after starting PD-1 blockade. The timing of each blood sample was reported as weeks after the first dose of pembrolizumab.

Points on this clone: Its binding antigen is unknown. No base-level quality is on record; no much larger clone is a single base apart.

V is reduced by 2 bases and J by 3 bases, leaving a spacing of 8 bases between them. CDR1 and CDR2, per the germline V gene (reference sequence), are MNHEY and SMNVEV. Taken from cysteine to phenylalanine, the CDR3 has 14 residues. Only CDR3 DNA is held: 42 bases, read in frame from base 1. The source material was peripheral blood, sampled about 36 weeks after starting pembrolizumab. This clonotype was obtained from an adult with mismatch repair-deficient cancer. The chain links TRBV27 with TRBJ1-3, with the identity of the D gene unclear. The CDR3: CASSLRPLGNTIYF. The DNA sequence is TGTGCCAGCAGTTTAAGGCCTCTTGGAAACACCATATATTTT.